The 5 T cell receptor beta chains below come from one sample, sequenced in a study of Ad26.COV2.S vaccination and SARS-CoV-2 variants. Treatment described: roughly 18 received Ad26.COV2.S at low or high dose, single or two shots; several received placebo; per-sample allocation not given. Sampling was performed 63 days after the first vaccine or placebo injection. Assay: immunoSEQ multiplex PCR; the TCRdb copy retains only in-frame clones and omits some. The data show hundreds of thousands of clones, around 92% seen once. Here the sequenced sample was peripheral blood, taken in a trial of Ad26.COV2.S vaccine versus placebo. The receptors were gathered from a person between 18 and 65 years old who received the Ad26.COV2.S COVID-19 vaccine or a placebo.

This rearrangement joins TRBV4-1 to TRBJ1-5; the match to TRBD1 covers 8 bases. CDR1 and CDR2 (germline): MGHRA, YSYEKL. The CDR3 totals 18 residues. With 2 bases clipped from V and 3 bases from J, the junction kept 12 bases outside the gene matches. CDR3 nucleotides: TGCGCCAGCAGCCAATCTTTTCCGGGACAGGCTCTCAATCAGCCCCAGCATTTT. Its protein is CASSQSFPGQALNQPQHF.

The rearrangement uses TRBV19 and TRBJ2-2, with D uncertain. This CDR3 has 16 amino acids. Trimming removed 1 base at V and 3 bases at J, with 12 bases between. From germline, CDR1 is LNHDA and CDR2 SQIVND (reference sequence). The DNA of the CDR3 is TGTGCCAGTAGTATAGCGCGGATCCCGGACACCGGGGAGCTGTTTTTT. Its protein is CASSIARIPDTGELFF.

The chain recombines TRBV4-1 with TRBJ2-1; D remains ambiguous. CDR3 size: 15 residues. CDR1 and CDR2 from the germline V gene are MGHRA and YSYEKL. The ends were cut back, 0 bases at V and 4 bases at J, with 10 bases in the middle. CDR3 coding DNA: TGCGCCAGCAGCCAAGAATGGGCAGATTACAATGAGCAGTTCTTC. Translating gives CASSQEWADYNEQFF.

The chain couples TRBV6-1 to TRBJ2-1, with a weak D call TRBD1 (5 bases). The germline V and J ends were trimmed by 0 bases and 14 bases, with 14 bases remaining between them. This CDR3 region has 13 residues. Germline CDR1 MNHNS, CDR2 SASEGT. The CDR3 is CASSEAVRDRKFF. CDR3 in DNA: TGTGCCAGCAGTGAAGCGGTCAGGGATAGAAAGTTCTTC.

The rearrangement joins TRBV2 to TRBJ2-5, with 7 nucleotides matching TRBD2. The CDR3 length is 14 residues. Germline V gene sequence: CDR1 SNHLY, CDR2 FYNNEI. Trimming took 3 bases from V and 5 from J; bases not matched to a gene: 6. The CDR3 coding sequence is TGTGCCAGCAGTGATACGGGAGGTAGGGAGACCCAGTACTTC. Translated: CASSDTGGRETQYF.